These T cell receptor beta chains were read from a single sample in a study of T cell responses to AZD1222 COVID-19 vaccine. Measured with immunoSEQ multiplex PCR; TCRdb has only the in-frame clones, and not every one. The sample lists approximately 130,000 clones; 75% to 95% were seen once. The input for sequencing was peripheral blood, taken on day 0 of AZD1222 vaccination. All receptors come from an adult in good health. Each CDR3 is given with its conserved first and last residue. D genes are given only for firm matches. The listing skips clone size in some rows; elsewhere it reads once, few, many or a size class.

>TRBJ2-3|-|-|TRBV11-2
CASSLGYGTDTQYF
TGTGCCAGCAGCTTAGGTTATGGCACAGATACGCAGTATTTT
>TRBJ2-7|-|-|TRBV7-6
CASSRGAAETYEQYF
TGTGCCAGCAGCCGAGGGGCAGCGGAGACCTACGAGCAGTACTTC
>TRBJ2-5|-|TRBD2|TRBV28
CASTLTSGNLKAQYF
TGTGCCAGCACCCTGACTAGCGGGAACCTCAAGGCCCAGTACTTC
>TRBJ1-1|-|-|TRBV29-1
CSVLGGYTEAFF
TGCAGCGTCCTGGGGGGCTACACTGAAGCTTTCTTT
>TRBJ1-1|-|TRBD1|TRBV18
CASSRQGGSTEAFF
TGTGCCAGCTCACGACAGGGAGGGAGCACTGAAGCTTTCTTT
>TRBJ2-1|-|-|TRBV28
CASSLSGRNEQFF
TGTGCCAGCAGTCTATCAGGGAGGAATGAGCAGTTCTTC
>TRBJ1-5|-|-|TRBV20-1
CSASEQTDQPQHF
TGCAGTGCTAGTGAACAGACAGATCAGCCCCAGCATTTT
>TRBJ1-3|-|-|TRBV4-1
CASSQGGGGNTIYF
TGCGCCAGCAGCCAAGGGGGAGGGGGAAACACCATATATTTT
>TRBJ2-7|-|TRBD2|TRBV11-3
CASSLTSVYEQYF
TGTGCCAGCAGCTTAACTAGCGTCTACGAGCAGTACTTC
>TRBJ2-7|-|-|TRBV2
CASIERVAYEQYF
TGTGCCAGCATTGAGAGGGTAGCCTACGAGCAGTACTTC
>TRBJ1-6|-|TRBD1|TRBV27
CASSFLTGVEPLHF
TGTGCCAGCAGTTTCTTGACAGGGGTAGAACCCCTCCACTTT
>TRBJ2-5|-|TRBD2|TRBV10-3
CAIGEGPGRTQYF
TGTGCCATCGGGGAGGGCCCGGGACGGACCCAGTACTTC
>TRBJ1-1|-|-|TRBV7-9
CASSLDRGPEAFF
TGTGCCAGCAGCTTAGATCGGGGACCTGAAGCTTTCTTT
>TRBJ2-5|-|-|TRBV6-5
CASSGGSQETQYF
TGTGCCAGCTCCGGCGGGTCCCAAGAGACCCAGTACTTC
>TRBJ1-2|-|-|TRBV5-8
CASSFQTAYGYTF
TGTGCCAGCAGCTTCCAGACCGCCTATGGCTACACCTTC
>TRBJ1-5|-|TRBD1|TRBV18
CASSRPGQINQPQHF
TGTGCCAGCTCAAGGCCGGGACAGATCAATCAGCCCCAGCATTTT
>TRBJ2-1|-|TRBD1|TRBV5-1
CASSFGTGFNEQFF
TGCGCCAGCAGCTTCGGGACAGGATTCAATGAGCAGTTCTTC
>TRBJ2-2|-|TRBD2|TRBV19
CASTRLAGDTGELFF
TGTGCCAGTACCAGACTAGCGGGAGACACCGGGGAGCTGTTTTTT
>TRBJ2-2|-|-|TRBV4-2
CASSKFPGELFF
TGTGCCAGCAGCAAGTTCCCCGGGGAGCTGTTTTTT
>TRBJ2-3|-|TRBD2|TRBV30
CAWSASGESRDTQYF
TGTGCCTGGAGTGCTAGCGGGGAGTCTAGAGATACGCAGTATTTT
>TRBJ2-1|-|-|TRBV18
CASSLTRIEGSYNEQFF
TGTGCCAGCTCACTCACAAGGATAGAAGGATCCTACAATGAGCAGTTCTTC
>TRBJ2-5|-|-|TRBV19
CASSPGTTYQETQYF
TGTGCCAGTAGCCCCGGGACAACGTACCAAGAGACCCAGTACTTC
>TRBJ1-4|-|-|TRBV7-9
CASSFVGATNEKLFF
TGTGCCAGCAGCTTTGTGGGAGCAACTAATGAAAAACTGTTTTTT
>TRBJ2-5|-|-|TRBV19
CASSIWGNQETQYF
TGTGCCAGTAGTATTTGGGGTAACCAAGAGACCCAGTACTTC
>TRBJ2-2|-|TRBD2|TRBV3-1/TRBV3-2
CASTTLAGKNTGELFF
TGTGCCAGCACCACACTAGCGGGAAAGAACACCGGGGAGCTGTTTTTT
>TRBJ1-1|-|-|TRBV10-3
CAIRQGGSTEAFF
TGTGCCATCAGGCAGGGTGGTAGCACTGAAGCTTTCTTT
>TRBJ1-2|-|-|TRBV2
CASRAGVDYGYTF
TGTGCCAGCCGGGCAGGGGTTGACTATGGCTACACCTTC
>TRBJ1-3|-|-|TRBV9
CASSVAGLPTLSGNTIYF
TGTGCCAGCAGCGTAGCTGGACTTCCCACCTTATCGGGAAACACCATATATTTT
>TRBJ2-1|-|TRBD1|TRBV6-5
CASSFSQGVILNEQFF
TGTGCCAGCAGTTTTTCCCAGGGGGTAATCCTCAATGAGCAGTTCTTC
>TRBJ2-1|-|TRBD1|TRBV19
CASRRGTGFGDEQFF
TGTGCCAGTAGGCGGGGGACAGGGTTTGGCGATGAGCAGTTCTTC
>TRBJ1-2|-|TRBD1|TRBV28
CASSLDHSGDRIYGYTF
TGTGCCAGCAGTTTAGATCATTCCGGGGACAGGATCTATGGCTACACCTTC
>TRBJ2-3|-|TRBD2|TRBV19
CASRPGTSGYTDTQYF
TGTGCCAGTCGCCCGGGGACTAGCGGATACACAGATACGCAGTATTTT
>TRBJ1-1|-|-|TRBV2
CASREGDPNTEAFF
TGTGCCAGCAGGGAGGGGGACCCGAACACTGAAGCTTTCTTT
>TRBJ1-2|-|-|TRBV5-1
CASAQGQATNYGYTF
TGCGCCAGCGCCCAAGGGCAGGCGACTAACTATGGCTACACCTTC
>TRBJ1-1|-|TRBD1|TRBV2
CASSGQGTEAFF
TGTGCCAGCAGTGGACAGGGCACTGAAGCTTTCTTT
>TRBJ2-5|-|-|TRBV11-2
CASSWGSQQGKETQYF
TGTGCCAGCAGCTGGGGCTCACAACAGGGAAAAGAGACCCAGTACTTC
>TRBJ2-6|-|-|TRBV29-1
CSAGVGHSGANVLTF
TGCAGCGCTGGGGTCGGCCACTCTGGGGCCAACGTCCTGACTTTC
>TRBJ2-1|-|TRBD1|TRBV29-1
CSAPGTAYNEQFF
TGCAGCGCCCCAGGGACAGCCTACAATGAGCAGTTCTTC
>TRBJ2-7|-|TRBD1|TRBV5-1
CASSLDRLTGGNEQYF
TGCGCCAGCAGCTTGGATCGGTTGACAGGGGGTAACGAGCAGTACTTC
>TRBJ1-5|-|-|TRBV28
CASSFWNQPQHF
TGTGCCAGCAGTTTTTGGAATCAGCCCCAGCATTTT
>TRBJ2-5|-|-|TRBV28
CASSLGPGETQYF
TGTGCCAGCAGTTTAGGTCCAGGGGAGACCCAGTACTTC
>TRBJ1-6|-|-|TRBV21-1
CASTKRRTGHNSPLHF
TGTGCCAGCACCAAAAGGAGGACAGGCCACAATTCACCCCTCCACTTT
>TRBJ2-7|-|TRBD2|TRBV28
CASSFPQRGPRSYEQYF
TGTGCCAGCAGTTTCCCCCAGCGGGGACCTCGCTCCTACGAGCAGTACTTC
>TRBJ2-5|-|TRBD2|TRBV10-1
CASSEGPSGSNPRQETQYF
TGCGCCAGCAGTGAGGGGCCTAGCGGGAGTAATCCGAGGCAAGAGACCCAGTACTTC
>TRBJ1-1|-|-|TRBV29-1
CSVVLGGLNTEAFF
TGCAGCGTTGTCCTTGGTGGGCTAAACACTGAAGCTTTCTTT
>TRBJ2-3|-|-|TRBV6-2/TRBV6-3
CASSYSFFSLTDTQYF
TGTGCCAGCAGTTACTCTTTCTTTAGTTTGACAGATACGCAGTATTTT
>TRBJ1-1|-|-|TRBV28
CASSLYPENTEAFF
TGTGCCAGCAGTTTATATCCAGAAAACACTGAAGCTTTCTTT
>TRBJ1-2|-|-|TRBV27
CASSPRTETYGYTF
TGTGCCAGCAGTCCAAGGACAGAGACCTATGGCTACACCTTC
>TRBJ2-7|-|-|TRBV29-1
CSVGGSSVSVNEQYF
TGCAGCGTTGGGGGTTCTAGCGTCAGCGTTAACGAGCAGTACTTC
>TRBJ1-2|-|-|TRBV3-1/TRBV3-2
CASSSRQVYGYTF
TGTGCCAGCAGCTCCCGACAGGTTTATGGCTACACCTTC
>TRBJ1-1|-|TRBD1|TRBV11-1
CASSIGTGQMNTEAFF
TGTGCCAGCAGCATCGGGACAGGGCAGATGAACACTGAAGCTTTCTTT
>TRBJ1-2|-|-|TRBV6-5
CASSRDSSSSYTF
TGTGCCAGCAGTCGGGACTCTTCTTCATCCTACACCTTC
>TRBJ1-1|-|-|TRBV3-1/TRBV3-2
CASSQDFGHRPTEAFF
TGTGCCAGCAGCCAAGATTTCGGGCACCGACCCACTGAAGCTTTCTTT
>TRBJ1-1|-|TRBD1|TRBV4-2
CASSPGPGQGIVGTEAFF
TGTGCCAGCAGCCCGGGGCCTGGACAGGGGATTGTAGGGACTGAAGCTTTCTTT
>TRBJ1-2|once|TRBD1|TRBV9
CASSAPTGVASNYGYTF
TGTGCCAGCAGCGCTCCGACAGGGGTCGCCTCTAACTATGGCTACACCTTC